The T cell receptor (beta chain) under discussion was sequenced for a study of response to subunit inactivated influenza vaccine. This clonotype turned up a few times. Its antigen is unknown. V shed 0 bases, J shed 5 bases, and the junction held 5 bases outside the gene matches. Germline CDR1 SGHDN, CDR2 FVKESK. This CDR3 spans 15 amino acids. Study-wide results and limits: There was a suggestion from the authors that each seasonal influenza vaccination recruits few new T cells.

MiXCR, run by TCRdb on the RT-PCR reads, gives a single entry per CDR3 protein. The table has about 170,000 distinct CDR3 sequences, around 12% seen once; the top ten hold around 28%. These records were also assigned to another study, of T cells expressing NK-cell markers. That source adds: Scientists made TCR beta cDNA using 5'RACE template switching with UMIs. Repertoires of TCR beta were obtained from T cells sorted as CD3+CD56+NKG2C+, CD3+CD56+NKG2C- and CD3+CD56-NKG2C+. Seven sequenced donors out of eight were HCMV-seropositive, one seronegative. Dominant NKG2C+ clonotypes in a handful of donors made up roughly 1.0-7.0% of CD8+ T cells.

This sample comprised CD8+ T cells sorted from PBMCs, obtained 12 days after vaccination. The rearrangement links TRBV14 to TRBJ2-7; 9 nucleotides line up with TRBD1. The clonotype originates from a man aged 50 to 59 who received an inactivated influenza vaccine. The DNA of the CDR3 is TGTGCCAGCAGCCAAGATCTAGGGACAGGGAACGAGCAGTACTTC. It is translated as CASSQDLGTGNEQYF.